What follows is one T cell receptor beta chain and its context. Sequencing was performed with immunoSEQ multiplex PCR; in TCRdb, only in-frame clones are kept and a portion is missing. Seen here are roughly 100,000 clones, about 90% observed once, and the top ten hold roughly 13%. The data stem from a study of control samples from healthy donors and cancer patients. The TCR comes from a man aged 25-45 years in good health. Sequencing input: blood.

The CDR3, as DNA: TGTGCCAGTAGTACCTGGGACAGAGGGACTGAAGCTTTCTTT. It translates to CASSTWDRGTEAFF. The V call is TRBV19, the J call TRBJ1-1; 7 bases match TRBD1. V lost 4 bases and J lost 5; bases outside the gene matches: 7. Germline CDR1 reads LNHDA; CDR2 reads SQIVND (reference sequence). This CDR3 is built from 14 residues.